This T cell receptor (beta chain) was obtained from a study of blood T cell repertoires in COVID-19. Original processing notes: Researchers report that nucleated cell counts were estimated from reference gene primer amplification. Some clones are missing from TCRdb's copy, which holds only in-frame ones; the method was immunoSEQ multiplex PCR. Clonal size and the V and J genes are those of that table, whereas D and trimming came from the DNA. This sample has about 130,000 clones, with over 80% found just once. The material sequenced was PBMCs or T cells enriched from blood (not recorded which). The receptor was derived from a man aged 25-45 years who had recovered from COVID-19.

The chain's CDR3 is CAAGGGQETQYF. The CDR3 coding sequence is TGTGCCGCGGGGGGGGGCCAAGAGACCCAGTACTTC. The chain combines TRBV6-5 with TRBJ2-5, with TRBD2 matching over 9 bases. Trimming at V came to 11 bases and at J to 1 base, leaving 2 bases not matched to a gene. Germline CDR1 is MNHEY and CDR2 is SVGAGI. This CDR3 has 12 residues.